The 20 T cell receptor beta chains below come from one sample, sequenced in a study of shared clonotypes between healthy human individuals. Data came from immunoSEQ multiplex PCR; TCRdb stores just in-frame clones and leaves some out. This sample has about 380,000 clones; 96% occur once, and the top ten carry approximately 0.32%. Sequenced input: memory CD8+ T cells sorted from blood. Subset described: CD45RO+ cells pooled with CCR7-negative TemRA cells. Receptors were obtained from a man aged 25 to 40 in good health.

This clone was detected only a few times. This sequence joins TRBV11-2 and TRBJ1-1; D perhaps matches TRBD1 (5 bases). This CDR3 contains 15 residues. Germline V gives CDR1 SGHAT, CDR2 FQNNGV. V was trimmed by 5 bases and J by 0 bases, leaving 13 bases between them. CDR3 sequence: CASSHWGTVNTEAFF. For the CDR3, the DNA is TGTGCCAGCAGCCATTGGGGGACGGTGAACACTGAAGCTTTCTTT.

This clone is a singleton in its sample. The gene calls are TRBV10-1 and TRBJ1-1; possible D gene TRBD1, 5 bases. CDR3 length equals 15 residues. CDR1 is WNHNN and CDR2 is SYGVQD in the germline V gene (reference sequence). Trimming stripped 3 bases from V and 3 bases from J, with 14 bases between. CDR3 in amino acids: CASSDSRGSHTEAFF. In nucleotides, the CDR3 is TGCGCCAGCAGTGACTCTCGGGGGAGTCACACTGAAGCTTTCTTT.

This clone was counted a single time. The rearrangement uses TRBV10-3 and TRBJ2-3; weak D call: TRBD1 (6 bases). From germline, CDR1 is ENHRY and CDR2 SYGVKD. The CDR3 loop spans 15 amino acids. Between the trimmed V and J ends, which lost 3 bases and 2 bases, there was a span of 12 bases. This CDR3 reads CAISEVAGVTDTQYF. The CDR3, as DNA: TGTGCCATCAGTGAAGTGGCAGGGGTCACAGATACGCAGTATTTT.

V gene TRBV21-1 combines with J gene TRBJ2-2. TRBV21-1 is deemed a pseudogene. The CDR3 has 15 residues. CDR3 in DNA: TGTGCCAGCAGCAAGGGGACCAAGAACACCGGGGAGCTGTTTTTT. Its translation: CASSKGTKNTGELFF.

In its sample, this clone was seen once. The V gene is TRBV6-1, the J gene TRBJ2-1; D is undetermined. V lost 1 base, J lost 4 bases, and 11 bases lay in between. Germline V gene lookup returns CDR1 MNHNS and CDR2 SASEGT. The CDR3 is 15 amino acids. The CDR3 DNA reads TGTGCCAGCAGTGAAGACTCCCGAAGGTACAATGAGCAGTTCTTC. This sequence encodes CASSEDSRRYNEQFF.

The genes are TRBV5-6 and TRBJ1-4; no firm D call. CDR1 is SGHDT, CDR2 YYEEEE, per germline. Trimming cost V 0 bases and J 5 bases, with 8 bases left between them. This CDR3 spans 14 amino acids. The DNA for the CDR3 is TGTGCCAGCAGCTTGGACAGACTGAATGAAAAACTGTTTTTT. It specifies CASSLDRLNEKLFF.

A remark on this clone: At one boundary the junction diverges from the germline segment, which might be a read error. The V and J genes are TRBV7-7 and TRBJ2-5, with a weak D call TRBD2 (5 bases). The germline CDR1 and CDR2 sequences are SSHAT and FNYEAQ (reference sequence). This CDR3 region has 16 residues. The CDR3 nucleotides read TGTGCTAGCAGCTTATTTCCGGCGGGCCTCCAAGAGACCCAGTACTTC. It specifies CASSLFPAGLQETQYF.

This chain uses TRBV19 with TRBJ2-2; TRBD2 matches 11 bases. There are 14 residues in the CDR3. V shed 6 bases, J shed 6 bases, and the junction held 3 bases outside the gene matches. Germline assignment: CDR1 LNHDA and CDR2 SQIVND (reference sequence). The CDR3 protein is CASRLLAGAGELFF. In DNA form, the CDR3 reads TGTGCCAGTAGATTACTAGCGGGAGCCGGGGAGCTGTTTTTT.

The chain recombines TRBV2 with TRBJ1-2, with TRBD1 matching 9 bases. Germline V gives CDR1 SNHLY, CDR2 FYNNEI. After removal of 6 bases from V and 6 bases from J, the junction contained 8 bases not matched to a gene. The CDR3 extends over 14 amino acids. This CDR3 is CASRGQGLGHGYTF. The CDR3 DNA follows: TGTGCCAGCAGGGGACAGGGTTTGGGCCATGGCTACACCTTC. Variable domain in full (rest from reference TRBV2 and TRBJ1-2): EPEVTQTPSHQVTQMGQEVILRCVPISNHLYFYWYRQILGQKVEFLVSFYNNEISEKSEIFDDQFSVERPDGSNFTLKIRSTKLEDSAMYFCASRGQGLGHGYTFGSGTRLTVV.

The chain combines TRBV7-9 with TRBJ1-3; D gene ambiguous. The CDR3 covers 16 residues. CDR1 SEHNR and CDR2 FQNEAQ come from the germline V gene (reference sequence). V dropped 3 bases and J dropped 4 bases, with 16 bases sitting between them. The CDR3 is CASSFGQVPGGNTIYF. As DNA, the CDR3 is TGTGCCAGCAGCTTCGGGCAGGTTCCGGGGGGAAACACCATATATTTT.

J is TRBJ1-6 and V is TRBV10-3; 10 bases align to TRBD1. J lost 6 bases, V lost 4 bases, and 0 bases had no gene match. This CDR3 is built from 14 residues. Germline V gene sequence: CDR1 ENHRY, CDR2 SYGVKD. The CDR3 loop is CAISGTGGNSPLHF. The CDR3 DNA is TGTGCCATCAGTGGGACAGGGGGTAATTCACCCCTCCACTTT.

The CDR3 DNA follows: TGTGCCAGCAGTTATGGCCTAGCGGGAGTCTCCTACGAGCAGTACTTC. Protein sequence: CASSYGLAGVSYEQYF. The chain employs TRBV6-5 and TRBJ2-7; 10 nucleotides line up with TRBD2. V was clipped by 3 bases and J by 0 bases; unmatched bases: 5. Germline values: CDR1 MNHEY, CDR2 SVGAGI. The CDR3 loop spans 16 amino acids.

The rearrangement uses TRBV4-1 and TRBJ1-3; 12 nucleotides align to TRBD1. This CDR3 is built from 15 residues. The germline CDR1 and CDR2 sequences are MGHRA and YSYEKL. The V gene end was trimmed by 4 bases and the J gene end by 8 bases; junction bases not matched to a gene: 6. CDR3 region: CASSPTRDRGHTIYF. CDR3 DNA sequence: TGCGCCAGCAGCCCAACCCGGGACAGGGGGCACACCATATATTTT.

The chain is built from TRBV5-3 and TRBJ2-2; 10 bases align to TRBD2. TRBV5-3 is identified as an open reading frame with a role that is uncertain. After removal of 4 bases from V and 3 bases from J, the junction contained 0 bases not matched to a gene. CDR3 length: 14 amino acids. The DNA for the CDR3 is TGTGCCAGAAGCGGGACTAGCGACACCGGGGAGCTGTTTTTT. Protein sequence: CARSGTSDTGELFF.

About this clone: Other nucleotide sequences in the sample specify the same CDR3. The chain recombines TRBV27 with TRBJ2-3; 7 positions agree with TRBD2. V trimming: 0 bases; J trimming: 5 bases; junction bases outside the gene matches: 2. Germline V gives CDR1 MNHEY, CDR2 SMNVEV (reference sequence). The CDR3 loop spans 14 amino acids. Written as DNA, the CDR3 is TGTGCCAGCAGTTTATCGGGCGGGGGAGATACGCAGTATTTT. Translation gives CASSLSGGGDTQYF.

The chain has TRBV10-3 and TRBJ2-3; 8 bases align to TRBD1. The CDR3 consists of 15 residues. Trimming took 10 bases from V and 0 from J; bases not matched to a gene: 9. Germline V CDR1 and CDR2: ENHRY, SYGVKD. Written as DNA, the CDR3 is TGTGCCAGGGGGCGACAGGGGCTAAGCACAGATACGCAGTATTTT. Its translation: CARGRQGLSTDTQYF.

The CDR3 reads CASSLSGGRNTEAFF. Here the CDR3 DNA reads TGTGCCAGCAGCTTAAGTGGGGGGAGGAACACTGAAGCTTTCTTT. This sequence joins TRBV7-3 and TRBJ1-1, with D possibly being TRBD1 (5 bases). Trimming pared 1 base from V and 1 base from J, leaving 10 bases between. Germline CDR1 reads SGHTA; CDR2 reads FQGTGA. The CDR3 has 15 residues.

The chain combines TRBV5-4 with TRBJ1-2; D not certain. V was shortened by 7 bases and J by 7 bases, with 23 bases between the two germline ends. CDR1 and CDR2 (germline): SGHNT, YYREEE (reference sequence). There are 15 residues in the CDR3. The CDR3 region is CASGPPVGSSRGYTF. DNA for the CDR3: TGTGCCAGCGGCCCCCCGGTGGGGAGCTCTCGTGGCTACACCTTC. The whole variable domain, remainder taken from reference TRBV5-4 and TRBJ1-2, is ETGVTQSPTHLIKTRGQQVTLRCSSQSGHNTVSWYQQALGQGPQFIFQYYREEENGRGNFPPRFSGLQFPNYSSELNVNALELDDSALYLCASGPPVGSSRGYTFGSGTRLTVV.

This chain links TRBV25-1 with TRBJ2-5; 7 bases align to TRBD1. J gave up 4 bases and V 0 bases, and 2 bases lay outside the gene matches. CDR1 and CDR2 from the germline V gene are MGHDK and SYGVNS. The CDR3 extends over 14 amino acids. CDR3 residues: CASSEYHRGETQYF. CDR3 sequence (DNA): TGTGCCAGCAGTGAATATCACAGGGGAGAGACCCAGTACTTC. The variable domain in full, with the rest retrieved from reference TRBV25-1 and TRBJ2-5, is EADIYQTPRYLVIGTGKKITLECSQTMGHDKMYWYQQDPGMELHLIHYSYGVNSTEKGDLSSESTVSRIRTEHFPLTLESARPSHTSQYLCASSEYHRGETQYFGPGTRLLVL.

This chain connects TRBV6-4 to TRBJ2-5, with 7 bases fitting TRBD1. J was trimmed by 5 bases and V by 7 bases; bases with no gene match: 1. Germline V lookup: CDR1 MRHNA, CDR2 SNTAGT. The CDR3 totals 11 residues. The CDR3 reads CASKDRETQYF. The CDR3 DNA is TGTGCCAGCAAGGACAGGGAGACCCAGTACTTC.